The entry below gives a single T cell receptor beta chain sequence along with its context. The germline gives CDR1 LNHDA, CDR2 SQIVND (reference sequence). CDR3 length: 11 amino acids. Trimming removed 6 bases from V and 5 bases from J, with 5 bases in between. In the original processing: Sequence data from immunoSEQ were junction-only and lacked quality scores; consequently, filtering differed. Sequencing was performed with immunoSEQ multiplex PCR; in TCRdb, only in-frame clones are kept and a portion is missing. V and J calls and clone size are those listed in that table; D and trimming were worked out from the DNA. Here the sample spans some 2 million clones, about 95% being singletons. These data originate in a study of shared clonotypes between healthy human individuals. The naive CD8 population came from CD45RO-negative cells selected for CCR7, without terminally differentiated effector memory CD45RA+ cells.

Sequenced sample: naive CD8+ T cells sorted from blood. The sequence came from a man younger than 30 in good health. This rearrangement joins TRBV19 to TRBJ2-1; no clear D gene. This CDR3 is CASRANNEQFF. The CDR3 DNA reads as TGTGCCAGTAGGGCTAACAATGAGCAGTTCTTC.